This T cell receptor (beta chain) was retrieved from a study of early T cells in non-severe SARS-CoV-2 infection. TCRdb processed the 5' RACE reads anew with MiXCR; each CDR3 protein has one entry. The table lists just over 80,000 distinct CDR3 sequences, about an eighth of them singletons. The germline V and J ends were trimmed by 2 bases and 0 bases, with 10 bases remaining between them. CDR3 length equals 15 residues. Looked up from germline, CDR1 is LGHNA and CDR2 is YSLEER. This clonotype was seen many times. This clonotype was sampled from an adult who was a healthcare worker with PCR-confirmed SARS-CoV-2 infection or an uninfected control (not recorded which). The chain combines TRBV4-3 with TRBJ2-5; D uncertain. The sample was whole blood. As DNA, the CDR3 is TGCGCCAGCAGCCAATTTCTCCGGGACCAAGAGACCCAGTACTTC. Translation: CASSQFLRDQETQYF.